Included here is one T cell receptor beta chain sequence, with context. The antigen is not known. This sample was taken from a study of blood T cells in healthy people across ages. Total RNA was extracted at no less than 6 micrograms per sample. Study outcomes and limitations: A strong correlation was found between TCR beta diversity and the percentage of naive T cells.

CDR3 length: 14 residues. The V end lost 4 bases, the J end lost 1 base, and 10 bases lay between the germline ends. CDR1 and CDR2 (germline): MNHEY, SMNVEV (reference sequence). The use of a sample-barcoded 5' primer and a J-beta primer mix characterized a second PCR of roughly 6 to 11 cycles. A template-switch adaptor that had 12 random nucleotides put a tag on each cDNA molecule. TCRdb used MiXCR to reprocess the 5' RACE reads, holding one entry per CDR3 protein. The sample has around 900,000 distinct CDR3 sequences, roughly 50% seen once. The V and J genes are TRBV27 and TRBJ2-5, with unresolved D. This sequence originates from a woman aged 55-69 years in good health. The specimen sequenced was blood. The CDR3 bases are TGTGCCAGCAGTTCCCGACTCCTCCAAGAGACCCAGTACTTC. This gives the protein CASSSRLLQETQYF.